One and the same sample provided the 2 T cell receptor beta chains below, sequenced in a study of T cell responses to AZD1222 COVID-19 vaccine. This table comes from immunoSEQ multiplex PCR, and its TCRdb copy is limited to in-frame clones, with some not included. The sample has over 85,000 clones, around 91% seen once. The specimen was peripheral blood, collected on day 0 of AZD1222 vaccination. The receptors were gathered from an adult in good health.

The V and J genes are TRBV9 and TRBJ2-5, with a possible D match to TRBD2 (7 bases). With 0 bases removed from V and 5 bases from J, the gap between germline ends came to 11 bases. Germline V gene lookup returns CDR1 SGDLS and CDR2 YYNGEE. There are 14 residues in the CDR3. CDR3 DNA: TGTGCCAGCAGCGTAGGCGGGGGCGGCGAGACCCAGTACTTC. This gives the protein CASSVGGGGETQYF.

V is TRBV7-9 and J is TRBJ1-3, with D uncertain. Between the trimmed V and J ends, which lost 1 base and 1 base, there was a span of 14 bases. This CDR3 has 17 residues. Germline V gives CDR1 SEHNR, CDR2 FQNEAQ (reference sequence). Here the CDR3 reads CASSLVGQEPSGNTIYF. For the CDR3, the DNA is TGTGCCAGCAGCTTAGTCGGTCAGGAACCTTCTGGAAACACCATATATTTT.